This T cell receptor (beta chain) was retrieved from a study of Ad26.COV2.S vaccination and SARS-CoV-2 variants. Treatment given: around 19 received Ad26.COV2.S at low or high dose, single or two shots; a few received placebo; per-sample allocation not given. Day 63 following the first vaccine or placebo injection was when the samples were taken. Repertoires were generated with immunoSEQ multiplex PCR, while TCRdb's copy carries only in-frame clones and drops some. In the table there are more than 400,000 clones, over 80% of which are singletons. Germline V gene data show CDR1 as MNHEY and CDR2 as SVGAGI. The CDR3 runs 14 residues. Losses at the gene ends were 8 bases for V and 6 bases for J; bases not matched to a gene: 8.

The source of this sequence is a person between 18 and 60 years old who received the Ad26.COV2.S COVID-19 vaccine or a placebo. The chain recombines TRBV6-5 with TRBJ2-1; 9 nucleotides line up with TRBD1. This material consisted of peripheral blood, taken in a trial of Ad26.COV2.S vaccine versus placebo. The DNA for the CDR3 is TGTGCCAGCGGCCGGGACAGGGTTTCCAATGAGCAGTTCTTC. Translated, it gives CASGRDRVSNEQFF.